This entry lists 21 T cell receptor beta chains sequenced from one sample in a study of CXCR3-negative and CXCR3-positive naive CD8 T cells. 5' RACE with UMI labels generated the TRB cDNA libraries. For each CDR3 protein, TCRdb gives one entry from its re-call of the 5' RACE reads, without DNA. The repertoire table contains roughly 89,000 distinct CDR3 sequences. Material for sequencing was naive CXCR3- CD8+ T cells from blood. Documented subset: CD45RO-CCR7+CD27+CD95- naive CD8+ T cells lacking CXCR3 (TNR3-). The receptors shown here come from a human donor in good health. Some clones in this sample may be carry-over from other donors' samples.

V is TRBV28 and J is TRBJ2-7; TCRdb picks TRBD1, but there is no DNA to check that call. CDR1 and CDR2 from the germline V gene are MDHEN and SYDVKM. The CDR3 runs 14 residues. The CDR3 here is CASSLLDNVYEQYF.

V gene TRBV24-1 combines with J gene TRBJ2-3. The V gene's germline CDR1 is KGHDR and CDR2 SFDVKD. CDR3 length: 16 residues. Here the CDR3 reads CATSDFGVPSTDTQYF.

The rearrangement uses TRBV5-1 and TRBJ2-7; as DNA is missing, the TRBD1 call by TCRdb cannot be tested. Germline loops: CDR1 SGHRS, CDR2 YFSETQ. This CDR3 region has 15 residues. The CDR3 region is CASSPPLLGSYEQYF.

This chain connects TRBV27 to TRBJ2-7; as DNA is missing, the TRBD2 call by TCRdb cannot be tested. The CDR3 extends over 13 amino acids. Germline V gene sequence: CDR1 MNHEY, CDR2 SMNVEV (reference sequence). The CDR3 is CASSSAGAYEQYF.

CDR3 residues: CASSPPRDLNTEAFF. The chain couples TRBV7-2 to TRBJ1-1. Looked up from germline, CDR1 is SGHTA and CDR2 is FQGNSA. The CDR3 loop spans 15 amino acids.

The genes are TRBV7-7 and TRBJ2-3; lacking DNA, the TRBD1 call made by TCRdb goes unchecked. The CDR3 extends over 15 amino acids. In germline, CDR1 is SSHAT, CDR2 FNYEAQ (reference sequence). This CDR3 reads CASSPQGRGQDTQYF. Combining the CDR3 with reference TRBV7-7 and TRBJ2-3 gives the whole variable domain GAGVSQSPRYKVTKRGQDVTLRCDPISSHATLYWYQQALGQGPEFLTYFNYEAQPDKSGLPSDRFSAERPEGSISTLTIQRTEQRDSAMYRCASSPQGRGQDTQYFGPGTRLTVL.

The V and J genes are TRBV15 and TRBJ2-7; TCRdb returns TRBD1, unconfirmable since there is no DNA. The V gene's germline CDR1 is LNHNV and CDR2 YYDKDF (reference sequence). The CDR3 runs to 14 residues. CDR3 in amino acids: CATSSGTELYEQYF. The complete variable domain, with remaining parts taken from reference TRBV15 and TRBJ2-7, reads DAMVIQNPRYQVTQFGKPVTLSCSQTLNHNVMYWYQQKSSQAPKLLFHYYDKDFNNEADTPDNFQSRRPNTSFCFLDIRSPGLGDTAMYLCATSSGTELYEQYFGPGTRLTVT.

The chain combines TRBV6-6 with TRBJ2-1; the TRBD2 assignment by TCRdb is unverifiable without DNA. The CDR3 length is 14 residues. Germline CDR1 and CDR2: MNHNY and SVGAGI (reference sequence). This CDR3 reads CASSYSGPLDEQFF.

The V and J genes are TRBV12-3 or TRBV12-4 and TRBJ2-1; TCRdb's D call, TRBD1, is unchecked because there is no DNA. The CDR3 is 15 residues long. CDR3 amino acids: CASSRRDRGGGEQFF.

The chain links TRBV12-3 or TRBV12-4 to TRBJ1-5; TCRdb returns TRBD1, unconfirmable since there is no DNA. The CDR3 is 15 amino acids. The CDR3 here is CASSQRQGSNQPQHF.

The rearrangement uses TRBV6-1 and TRBJ2-3; the D call from TCRdb, TRBD1, cannot be confirmed without DNA. Per germline, CDR1 MNHNS and CDR2 SASEGT. The CDR3 is made up of 14 amino acids. The CDR3 spells CASRGGTAGDTQYF.

The chain has TRBV29-1 and TRBJ2-1. Germline V gene data show CDR1 as SQVTM and CDR2 as ANQGSEA. This CDR3 contains 15 residues. The CDR3 sequence is CSDTDQSTAYNEQFF.

This chain connects TRBV6-2 or TRBV6-3 to TRBJ2-1; without DNA, the TCRdb call of TRBD1 cannot be checked. Germline V lookup: CDR1 MNHEY, CDR2 SVGEGT. This CDR3 is 18 amino acids long. The CDR3: CASSRRRPGMGAYNEQFF.

The chain combines TRBV28 with TRBJ2-5; without DNA, the TCRdb call of TRBD2 cannot be checked. Germline V CDR1 and CDR2: MDHEN, SYDVKM. This CDR3 is 15 amino acids long. CDR3 in amino acids: CASSSGTTYQETQYF. The variable domain in full, with the rest retrieved from reference TRBV28 and TRBJ2-5, is DVKVTQSSRYLVKRTGEKVFLECVQDMDHENMFWYRQDPGLGLRLIYFSYDVKMKEKGDIPEGYSVSREKKERFSLILESASTNQTSMYLCASSSGTTYQETQYFGPGTRLLVL.

The V call is TRBV7-8, the J call TRBJ2-1; TCRdb picks TRBD1, but there is no DNA to check that call. This CDR3 comprises 16 residues. Germline V CDR1 and CDR2: SGHVS, FQNEAQ. CDR3 protein: CASSLDNRERADEQFF.

This rearrangement joins TRBV3-1 to TRBJ2-5; TCRdb proposes TRBD2, but this gene call is untestable without DNA. CDR1 and CDR2 (germline): LGHDT, YNNKEL (reference sequence). The CDR3 sequence is 16 residues long. The CDR3 here is CASTSSSGGLQETQYF.

The rearrangement links TRBV4-1 to TRBJ2-7; checking the TCRdb D call of TRBD1 is not possible without DNA. This CDR3 is 15 amino acids long. Germline assignment: CDR1 MGHRA and CDR2 YSYEKL. The CDR3 is CASSQVDLQGYEQYF.

The V call is TRBV19, the J call TRBJ2-1; the TRBD2 assignment by TCRdb is unverifiable without DNA. CDR3 length equals 16 residues. CDR1 LNHDA and CDR2 SQIVND come from the germline V gene (reference sequence). CDR3 in amino acids: CASSLTLGLADNEQFF. Complete variable domain (other parts from reference TRBV19 and TRBJ2-1): DGGITQSPKYLFRKEGQNVTLSCEQNLNHDAMYWYRQDPGQGLRLIYYSQIVNDFQKGDIAEGYSVSREKKESFPLTVTSAQKNPTAFYLCASSLTLGLADNEQFFGPGTRLTVL.

The chain uses TRBV28 and TRBJ2-7; TCRdb picks TRBD2, but there is no DNA to check that call. The germline V gene encodes CDR1 MDHEN and CDR2 SYDVKM. CDR3 length equals 14 residues. This CDR3 is CASSLTLAGDGQYF.

The chain couples TRBV25-1 to TRBJ2-5; TCRdb reports TRBD1, a call that lacks DNA to check it against. This CDR3 has 12 residues. Germline V gene data show CDR1 as MGHDK and CDR2 as SYGVNS. The CDR3 is CAGGTDQETQYF.

The gene calls are TRBV20-1 and TRBJ2-7. CDR1 is DFQATT and CDR2 is SNEGSKA in the germline V gene (reference sequence). This CDR3 is 12 amino acids long. The CDR3 spells CSAATSSYEQYF.